The clone carrying this TCR beta chain was found many times. Its antigen is as yet unknown. This sample stems from a study of T cells after yellow fever vaccination. Points from the study as a whole: Clones from primary vaccination mostly reappeared after the booster (96% CD4, over 85% CD8). Some clonotypes, a small share, were shared between CD4 and CD8 compartments.

The study made its TCR cDNA through 5'RACE template switching. That step introduced a universal primer site along with UMIs. TCRdb called the 5' RACE reads again in MiXCR, with one record for every CDR3 protein. The sample carries 300,000 or so distinct CDR3 sequences, approximately 10% recorded once. Sequenced material: CD4+ T cells sorted from PBMCs, taken 5 days after the yellow fever booster vaccination. The receptor comes from a man younger than 35 who received the YFV17D yellow fever vaccine.

CDR3 DNA sequence: TGCGCCAGCAGCCGACAGGGGTTAGCAGGGGTGGGCAATCAGCCCCAGCATTTT. Translation: CASSRQGLAGVGNQPQHF. The chain uses TRBV4-1 and TRBJ1-5, with 8 bases fitting TRBD1. Trimming took 4 bases from V and 2 from J; bases not matched to a gene: 13. The V gene's germline CDR1 is MGHRA and CDR2 YSYEKL. This CDR3 comprises 18 residues.